The rows below give T cell receptor beta chains drawn from one sample of a study of T cells in Graves' hyperthyroidism and ophthalmopathy. TCRdb re-called the multiplex PCR reads with MiXCR, one entry per CDR3 protein. This table holds 350,000 to 400,000 distinct CDR3 sequences, 19% found once. Sequencing input: blood. Every receptor here comes from a woman between 18 and 29 years old with Graves' hyperthyroidism. CDR3s include the opening cysteine and the closing phenylalanine or tryptophan. A D gene is named only where the DNA matches it firmly.

V gene	D gene	J gene	CDR3 protein
TRBV20-1	NA	TRBJ2-5	CSAPIPGPRTQYF
TRBV19	NA	TRBJ1-2	CASSIEAGYYGYTF
TRBV12-3/TRBV12-4	NA	TRBJ2-7	CASNRGPSSSYEQYF
TRBV3-1	NA	TRBJ2-7	CASSQVSDEQYF
TRBV28	TRBD1	TRBJ1-5	CASRLGQVVQPQHF
TRBV6-1	TRBD1	TRBJ2-7	CASSEDYRGYEQYF
TRBV20-1	NA	TRBJ2-6	CSARGLSGANVLTF
TRBV2	NA	TRBJ2-7	CASTQEYEQYF
TRBV4-1	NA	TRBJ2-5	CASSQFRIETQYF
TRBV18	TRBD1	TRBJ2-7	CASSPGQGETYEQYF
TRBV20-1	TRBD1	TRBJ1-5	CSARRLRDRGLSNQPQHF
TRBV18	NA	TRBJ1-2	CASSARQQLFLYGYTF
TRBV20-1	TRBD1	TRBJ1-5	CSAGTGESQPQHF
TRBV10-1	TRBD1	TRBJ2-7	CASSEATGGYEQYF
TRBV12-3/TRBV12-4	TRBD1	TRBJ1-5	CASRDNRGLSGQPQHF
TRBV9	NA	TRBJ2-7	CASSGTGEQYF
TRBV9	NA	TRBJ1-6	CASSERSTGYMGSPLHF
TRBV27	TRBD1	TRBJ2-7	CASAWKGGQGAYEQYF
TRBV15	TRBD1	TRBJ1-2	CATSTRGTGGYGYTF
TRBV6-1	NA	TRBJ1-2	CASSRQNYGYTF
TRBV20-1	NA	TRBJ1-2	CSARDPPPWGTSNYGYTF
TRBV12-3/TRBV12-4	NA	TRBJ1-1	CASTIGRARTEAFF
TRBV20-1	NA	TRBJ2-5	CSASDQETQYF
TRBV6-1	NA	TRBJ2-5	CASDRPGRQETQYF
TRBV30	TRBD1	TRBJ1-2	CARSGTGESGGYTF
TRBV6-1	TRBD2	TRBJ2-7	CASRLAGGTYEQYF
TRBV28	NA	TRBJ1-2	CASSLPGNPGYTF
TRBV7-9	NA	TRBJ2-6	CASSSPELNSGANVLTF
TRBV6-1	NA	TRBJ1-1	CASRRGEAFF
TRBV7-8	NA	TRBJ1-1	CASSPWTAEAFF
TRBV7-8	TRBD1	TRBJ2-7	CASSLASGGMYEQYF
TRBV3-1	NA	TRBJ1-6	CASSPKRAGNSPLHF
TRBV5-1	NA	TRBJ1-1	CASSLVLGNTEAFF
TRBV6-5	TRBD1	TRBJ1-1	CASSYEGANTEAFF
TRBV5-1	NA	TRBJ2-7	CASSLGLGIYEQYF
TRBV6-1	TRBD1	TRBJ1-2	CASNKLGTGVGYGYTF
TRBV19	NA	TRBJ1-1	CASSSPSRVGHTEAFF
TRBV7-2	NA	TRBJ1-2	CTSSLGTGTNYGYTF
TRBV7-3	NA	TRBJ1-5	CAIREWDSNQPQHF
TRBV4-1	TRBD1	TRBJ2-5	CASSQDPGQGIETQYF
TRBV20-1	TRBD1	TRBJ2-7	CSARTPGQGPYEQYF
TRBV6-1	NA	TRBJ2-7	CASKRGHEQYF
TRBV6-5	NA	TRBJ2-7	CASSYRDSAYEQYF
TRBV5-1	NA	TRBJ2-5	CASSFVGGPGETQYF
TRBV20-1	TRBD1	TRBJ2-7	CSARESRQGGYEQYF
TRBV9	TRBD2	TRBJ2-7	CASSPGAGVVSYEQYF
TRBV7-8	TRBD1	TRBJ1-2	CASSLGQYRGAYTF